This entry lists 10 T cell receptor beta chains sequenced from one sample in a study of T-cell reconstitution after alpha-beta-depleted transplantation in children. During its preparation, the TCRbeta library received unique molecular identifiers. TCRdb ran MiXCR on the PCR reads and lists one entry per CDR3 protein. In the table there are nearly 400,000 distinct CDR3 sequences, roughly 21% of which are singletons. The sample here was PBMCs from the stem cell graft donor, taken from the stem cell graft. The receptors originated from a human donor who donated a stem cell graft to a child with acute myeloid leukemia.

In its sample, this clonotype was seen a few times. This rearrangement joins TRBV4-1 to TRBJ2-1; 7 nucleotides line up with TRBD1. Per the germline V gene, CDR1 is MGHRA and CDR2 is YSYEKL. The CDR3 loop spans 18 amino acids. V shed 4 bases and J 2 bases; nucleotides not matched to a gene: 14. As DNA, the CDR3 is TGCGCCAGCAGCCGGTCCTTTAACCGGGACAGAACCTACAATGAGCAGTTCTTC. Translation gives CASSRSFNRDRTYNEQFF.

The chain carries TRBV25-1 and TRBJ2-1, with 14 bases identical to TRBD2. V lost 3 bases, J lost 7 bases, and 11 bases stayed unmatched. CDR1 is MGHDK and CDR2 is SYGVNS in the germline V gene. CDR3 length: 18 residues. Here the CDR3 DNA reads TGTGCCAGCAGTGACCCCGACTCCGGGACTAGCGGGAGAAATGAGCAGTTCTTC. It yields the protein CASSDPDSGTSGRNEQFF.

This clonotype occurred many times. The chain joins TRBV20-1 to TRBJ2-7; the match to TRBD2 covers 12 bases. The CDR3 extends over 15 amino acids. With 4 bases clipped from V and 3 bases from J, the junction kept 7 bases outside the gene matches. Germline V gene sequence: CDR1 DFQATT, CDR2 SNEGSKA (reference sequence). The chain's CDR3 is CSATRLAGVDYEQYF. The CDR3 nucleotides are TGCAGTGCTACCCGACTAGCGGGAGTGGACTACGAGCAGTACTTC.

V is TRBV29-1 and J is TRBJ2-2; D may be TRBD1 (6 bases). The CDR3 has 12 amino acids. Germline values: CDR1 SQVTM, CDR2 ANQGSEA. Trimming left V 7 bases short and J 7 bases short, with 13 bases between. This chain's CDR3 is CSAAEGGGELFF. CDR3 sequence (DNA): TGCAGCGCCGCTGAAGGGGGCGGGGAGCTGTTTTTT.

This chain links TRBV19 with TRBJ1-1, with 7 bases fitting TRBD1. Trimming at V came to 3 bases and at J to 4 bases, leaving 2 bases not matched to a gene. Germline V CDR1 and CDR2: LNHDA, SQIVND (reference sequence). The CDR3 has 13 amino acids. Here the CDR3 DNA reads TGTGCCAGTAGTATGACAGGGTCCACTGAAGCTTTCTTT. Translated: CASSMTGSTEAFF.

This clonotype was seen only a few times. The chain employs TRBV4-1 and TRBJ2-3, with D perhaps assigned TRBD1 or TRBD2 (6 bases each). The germline gives CDR1 MGHRA, CDR2 YSYEKL. The CDR3 length is 15 residues. Trimming took off 1 base at V and 5 bases at J, with 13 bases between the two ends. The DNA for the CDR3 is TGCGCCAGCAGCCAAGTTCACGGGGGCAGAGATACGCAGTATTTT. This encodes CASSQVHGGRDTQYF.

This chain connects TRBV20-1 to TRBJ2-1, with TRBD2 matching over 11 bases. Germline CDR1 reads DFQATT; CDR2 reads SNEGSKA (reference sequence). CDR3 length: 15 amino acids. V shed 0 bases, J shed 8 bases, and the junction held 6 bases outside the gene matches. In DNA form, the CDR3 reads TGCAGTGCTAGAGATGTACTAGCGGGAGCCGATGAGCAGTTCTTC. Protein product: CSARDVLAGADEQFF.

This clonotype was observed a few times. This chain uses TRBV24-1 with TRBJ2-7; tentatively, D is TRBD1 (5 bases). Germline CDR1 KGHDR, CDR2 SFDVKD. CDR3 length: 12 amino acids. With 5 bases removed from V and 8 bases from J, the gap between germline ends came to 12 bases. CDR3 protein: CATSGQGVQQYF. In DNA form, the CDR3 reads TGTGCCACCAGTGGGCAGGGCGTTCAGCAGTACTTC.

This clonotype was seen more than once but under ten times. The genes are TRBV7-2 and TRBJ2-1, with D uncertain. Germline V gene lookup returns CDR1 SGHTA and CDR2 FQGNSA. V lost 4 bases to trimming and J lost 2 bases, with 6 bases between them. The CDR3 runs 13 residues. The DNA of the CDR3 is TGTGCCAGCAGCTCGAACCCCTACAATGAGCAGTTCTTC. Protein: CASSSNPYNEQFF. Full variable domain (outside the CDR3, taken from reference TRBV7-2 and TRBJ2-1): GAGVSQSPSNKVTEKGKDVELRCDPISGHTALYWYRQSLGQGLEFLIYFQGNSAPDKSGLPSDRFSAERTGGSVSTLTIQRTQQEDSAVYLCASSSNPYNEQFFGPGTRLTVL.

V gene TRBV5-1 combines with J gene TRBJ2-3; TRBD1 or TRBD2 may be the D gene (5 bases each). Germline CDR1 SGHRS, CDR2 YFSETQ. Trimming took off 3 bases at V and 4 bases at J, with 12 bases between the two ends. The CDR3 is 14 residues long. CDR3 coding DNA: TGCGCCAGCAGCTATACGGGACGCGCAGATACGCAGTATTTT. Protein product: CASSYTGRADTQYF.